Presented here are 27 T cell receptor beta chains from one specimen sequenced in a study of shared clonotypes between healthy human individuals. Profiling relied on immunoSEQ multiplex PCR, and the TCRdb table lists in-frame clones only, not all of them. The sample has approximately 470,000 clones; 60% to 80% are singletons. The sample was PBMCs. These receptors came from a woman aged 40 to 49 in good health. Some clones in this sample may be carry-over from other donors' samples.

The chain carries TRBV30 and TRBJ1-2; D gene ambiguous. Trimming took off 1 base at V and 5 bases at J, with 8 bases between the two ends. The V gene's germline CDR1 is GTSNPN and CDR2 SVGIG (reference sequence). The CDR3 has 12 residues. Written as DNA, the CDR3 is TGTGCCTGGAGTGCGACATTATATGGCTACACCTTC. It translates to CAWSATLYGYTF.

This clone has ten or more counts. V and J are TRBV5-1 and TRBJ2-3; TRBD2 agrees at 9 bases. The CDR3 contains 15 residues. Germline lookup yields CDR1 SGHRS and CDR2 YFSETQ. V gave up 4 bases and J gave up 6 bases; unmatched junction bases: 9. CDR3 region: CASSTGTSPGDTQYF. CDR3 sequence (DNA): TGCGCCAGCAGCACCGGGACTAGCCCGGGGGATACGCAGTATTTT.

The count of this clone is one. Other DNA sequences in this sample translate to the same CDR3. The V and J genes are TRBV18 and TRBJ2-5, with a tentative D call TRBD2 (5 bases). Trimming removed 6 bases at V and 1 base at J, with 9 bases between. The CDR3 spans 13 residues. In germline, CDR1 is KGHSH, CDR2 LQKENI. DNA of the CDR3: TGTGCCAGCTCGCCAGCGGTCCAAGAGACCCAGTACTTC. This encodes CASSPAVQETQYF.

V and J are TRBV7-3 and TRBJ2-1; no clear D gene. The CDR3 runs 13 residues. V lost 1 base, J lost 4 bases, and 5 bases lay in between. The V gene's germline CDR1 is SGHTA and CDR2 FQGTGA. In nucleotides, the CDR3 is TGTGCCAGCAGCTTAAACAGTTACAATGAGCAGTTCTTC. This encodes CASSLNSYNEQFF.

The chain links TRBV5-1 to TRBJ2-2, with 8 bases fitting TRBD2. The V and J ends lost 0 bases and 6 bases, in that order; junction bases with no gene match: 7. The CDR3 spans 16 residues. The germline CDR1 and CDR2 sequences are SGHRS and YFSETQ. DNA of the CDR3: TGCGCCAGCAGCTTGGCCTTTGGACTAGCTTCCGGGGAGCTGTTTTTT. Translating gives CASSLAFGLASGELFF.

V and J are TRBV6-5 and TRBJ1-6, with 11 bases matching TRBD1. The germline CDR1 and CDR2 sequences are MNHEY and SVGAGI. The V gene end was trimmed by 8 bases and the J gene end by 9 bases; junction bases not matched to a gene: 9. CDR3 length: 15 residues. CDR3 protein: CASHQGDRGISPLHF. Written as DNA, the CDR3 is TGTGCCAGCCACCAGGGGGACAGGGGGATTTCACCCCTCCACTTT.

The V gene is TRBV7-9, the J gene TRBJ1-5; weak D call: TRBD1 (5 bases). Germline CDR1 and CDR2: SEHNR and FQNEAQ (reference sequence). V was trimmed by 5 bases and J by 5 bases, leaving 13 bases between them. There are 14 residues in the CDR3. The CDR3 region has the DNA TGTGCCAGCAGCCCTAAGGGGTCTGATCAGCCCCAGCATTTT. Protein sequence: CASSPKGSDQPQHF. Full variable domain (outside the CDR3, taken from reference TRBV7-9 and TRBJ1-5): DTGVSQNPRHKITKRGQNVTFRCDPISEHNRLYWYRQTLGQGPEFLTYFQNEAQLEKSRLLSDRFSAERPKGSFSTLEIQRTEQGDSAMYLCASSPKGSDQPQHFGDGTRLSIL.

This chain connects TRBV15 to TRBJ2-2; 12 positions agree with TRBD2. V lost 4 bases and J lost 1; bases outside the gene matches: 1. Germline V CDR1 and CDR2: LNHNV, YYDKDF (reference sequence). There are 16 residues in the CDR3. This CDR3 is CATSTGLAGNTGELFF. The CDR3 coding sequence is TGTGCCACCAGCACGGGACTAGCGGGGAACACCGGGGAGCTGTTTTTT. The variable domain in full, with the rest retrieved from reference TRBV15 and TRBJ2-2, is DAMVIQNPRYQVTQFGKPVTLSCSQTLNHNVMYWYQQKSSQAPKLLFHYYDKDFNNEADTPDNFQSRRPNTSFCFLDIRSPGLGDTAMYLCATSTGLAGNTGELFFGEGSRLTVL.

The genes are TRBV7-2 and TRBJ2-1, with 10 bases that match TRBD2. This CDR3 is 17 amino acids long. Germline-derived CDR1 and CDR2 are SGHTA and FQGNSA. V gave up 4 bases and J gave up 0 bases; unmatched junction bases: 6. The CDR3 here is CASSSGLAVSSYNEQFF. In nucleotides, the CDR3 is TGTGCCAGCAGCTCAGGACTAGCGGTAAGCTCCTACAATGAGCAGTTCTTC.

The chain joins TRBV5-1 to TRBJ2-7, with D tentatively TRBD1 or TRBD2 (5 bases each). V was clipped by 0 bases and J by 2 bases, with 12 bases between them. Germline V lookup: CDR1 SGHRS, CDR2 YFSETQ. The CDR3 is made up of 15 amino acids. The chain's CDR3 is CASSLAGAVTYEQYF. CDR3 in DNA: TGCGCCAGCAGCTTGGCCGGGGCAGTCACCTACGAGCAGTACTTC.

V is TRBV6-5 and J is TRBJ2-2; 8 bases are a match to TRBD1. Germline V gene sequence: CDR1 MNHEY, CDR2 SVGAGI. The CDR3 spans 13 residues. The V gene end was trimmed by 7 bases and the J gene end by 4 bases; junction bases not matched to a gene: 2. This CDR3 is CASKGQATGELFF. The CDR3 nucleotides read TGTGCCAGCAAGGGACAGGCCACCGGGGAGCTGTTTTTT.

J is TRBJ2-1 and V is TRBV14, with D tentatively TRBD2 (6 bases). This CDR3 has 16 residues. Trimming took 1 base from V and 8 from J, leaving 18 bases between them. From germline, CDR1 is SGHDN and CDR2 FVKESK. The CDR3 protein is CASSQAGGVSRDEQFF. CDR3 coding DNA: TGTGCCAGCAGCCAAGCTGGAGGGGTGTCAAGGGATGAGCAGTTCTTC.

This chain connects TRBV5-5 to TRBJ1-1, with 9 bases fitting TRBD1. CDR3 length: 17 residues. The V segment lost 3 bases and the J segment 4 bases; nucleotides outside the gene matches: 13. Germline V lookup: CDR1 SGHKS, CDR2 YYEKEE (reference sequence). This CDR3 is CASSWLGTGTGSTEAFF. DNA for the CDR3: TGTGCCAGCAGCTGGTTGGGGACAGGGACGGGGAGCACTGAAGCTTTCTTT.

A note on this clone: This sample includes further DNA sequences coding for the same CDR3. This chain connects TRBV29-1 to TRBJ2-5; 9 bases are a match to TRBD2. J lost 4 bases, V lost 4 bases, and 4 bases had no gene match. This CDR3 region has 13 residues. In germline, CDR1 is SQVTM, CDR2 ANQGSEA. CDR3 sequence (DNA): TGCAGCGTTGGGGCGGGGGGGGGAGAGACCCAGTACTTC. It encodes CSVGAGGGETQYF.

This sequence joins TRBV6-4 and TRBJ2-1, with D possibly matching TRBD2 (5 bases). Looked up from germline, CDR1 is MRHNA and CDR2 is SNTAGT. V lost 5 bases and J lost 10, with 15 bases in between. CDR3 length: 13 residues. CDR3 protein: CASSRESGMEQFF. The CDR3 bases are TGTGCCAGCAGTCGCGAATCGGGGATGGAGCAGTTCTTC.

In its sample, this clone was seen a few times. The chain has TRBV19 and TRBJ1-1, with D perhaps matching TRBD1 (5 bases). From germline, CDR1 is LNHDA and CDR2 SQIVND (reference sequence). This CDR3 is built from 12 residues. Trimming took 5 bases from V and 4 from J, leaving 8 bases between them. This chain's CDR3 is CASSWGGTEAFF. For the CDR3, the DNA is TGTGCCAGTAGTTGGGGGGGCACTGAAGCTTTCTTT. The full variable domain, rest sourced from reference TRBV19 and TRBJ1-1, is DGGITQSPKYLFRKEGQNVTLSCEQNLNHDAMYWYRQDPGQGLRLIYYSQIVNDFQKGDIAEGYSVSREKKESFPLTVTSAQKNPTAFYLCASSWGGTEAFFGQGTRLTVV.

This chain uses TRBV5-1 with TRBJ1-2; unclear D gene. Trimming took off 1 base at V and 4 bases at J, with 20 bases between the two ends. This CDR3 region has 17 residues. The germline gives CDR1 SGHRS, CDR2 YFSETQ. The CDR3 region has the DNA TGCGCCAGCAGCTTGAATAGATGGGCCTTAGGGCGCTATGGCTACACCTTC. Its translation is CASSLNRWALGRYGYTF. Drawing the rest from reference TRBV5-1 and TRBJ1-2, the complete variable domain is KAGVTQTPRYLIKTRGQQVTLSCSPISGHRSVSWYQQTPGQGLQFLFEYFSETQRNKGNFPGRFSGRQFSNSRSEMNVSTLELGDSALYLCASSLNRWALGRYGYTFGSGTRLTVV.

This chain links TRBV29-1 with TRBJ2-5, with TRBD2 identical over 7 bases. The CDR3 is made up of 11 amino acids. CDR1 SQVTM and CDR2 ANQGSEA come from the germline V gene. V lost 7 bases, J lost 5 bases, and 4 bases stayed unmatched. The CDR3 reads CSAGLVETQYF. The CDR3 region has the DNA TGCAGCGCAGGACTAGTTGAGACCCAGTACTTC.

This clone was recorded many times. The sample has other DNA sequences that encode this CDR3 too. CDR3 protein: CASSQDLAGETQYF. CDR3 nucleotide sequence: TGCGCCAGCAGCCAAGATCTGGCGGGAGAGACCCAGTACTTC. The chain joins TRBV4-1 to TRBJ2-5; TRBD2 might be the D (5 bases). V was shortened by 0 bases and J by 4 bases, with 9 bases between the two germline ends. Germline V gene lookup returns CDR1 MGHRA and CDR2 YSYEKL. The CDR3 covers 14 residues.

There are many counts of this clone. The chain employs TRBV7-9 and TRBJ2-7, with D maybe TRBD2 (6 bases). The CDR3 is 12 residues long. Trimming removed 6 bases from V and 2 bases from J, with 8 bases in between. Germline CDR1 SEHNR, CDR2 FQNEAQ (reference sequence). DNA of the CDR3: TGTGCCAGCAGGGGGGGACCCTACGAGCAGTACTTC. Its protein product is CASRGGPYEQYF.

The J gene is TRBJ1-1, the V gene TRBV5-4; the D gene is possibly TRBD1 (5 bases). The V and J ends lost 4 bases and 7 bases respectively, with 20 bases between them. CDR1 is SGHNT, CDR2 YYREEE, per germline (reference sequence). The CDR3 is made up of 15 amino acids. CDR3 in DNA: TGTGCCAGCAGCGGGGGTCGCGGGGGGAACCTTGAAGCTTTCTTT. This encodes CASSGGRGGNLEAFF.

V is TRBV29-1 and J is TRBJ1-1; 8 bases line up with TRBD1. V shed 0 bases, J shed 1 base, and the junction held 1 base outside the gene matches. Germline assignment: CDR1 SQVTM and CDR2 ANQGSEA. The CDR3 has 14 amino acids. DNA of the CDR3: TGCAGCGTTGAAGAGGACAGGGCGAACACTGAAGCTTTCTTT. It encodes CSVEEDRANTEAFF.

The rearrangement uses TRBV18 and TRBJ2-2, with no clear D. The CDR3 spans 15 residues. CDR1 and CDR2 (germline): KGHSH, LQKENI. V lost 5 bases to trimming and J lost 4 bases, with 14 bases between them. CDR3 loop: CASSEDGSPTGELFF. CDR3 DNA: TGTGCCAGCTCAGAGGACGGCTCCCCCACCGGGGAGCTGTTTTTT. The variable domain in full, with the rest retrieved from reference TRBV18 and TRBJ2-2, is NAGVMQNPRHLVRRRGQEARLRCSPMKGHSHVYWYRQLPEEGLKFMVYLQKENIIDESGMPKERFSAEFPKEGPSILRIQQVVRGDSAAYFCASSEDGSPTGELFFGEGSRLTVL.

The chain joins TRBV6-1 to TRBJ2-7; no definite D call. Germline V gene data show CDR1 as MNHNS and CDR2 as SASEGT. The CDR3 contains 12 residues. Trimming shortened V by 5 bases and J by 6 bases, and 11 bases separated the two germline ends. The CDR3 DNA reads as TGTGCCAGCAGTTTAGATTTCGGCGAGCAGTACTTC. This gives the protein CASSLDFGEQYF.

This clone was counted many times. This sequence joins TRBV10-3 and TRBJ1-2; 8 bases align to TRBD1. The CDR3 has 14 residues. V lost 3 bases, J lost 4 bases, and 4 bases stayed unmatched. Germline V lookup: CDR1 ENHRY, CDR2 SYGVKD. The CDR3 DNA follows: TGTGCCATCAGTGATTACGACAGGGGCTATGGCTACACCTTC. Its translation is CAISDYDRGYGYTF.

The sample holds one count of this clone. This chain links TRBV13 with TRBJ2-7; 10 bases agree with TRBD2. CDR3 size: 16 residues. The V and J ends lost 5 bases and 0 bases, in that order; junction bases with no gene match: 7. Germline-derived CDR1 and CDR2 are PRHDT and FYEKMQ (reference sequence). This CDR3 reads CASSLRRLAGSYEQYF. The CDR3 DNA is TGTGCCAGCAGCCTTCGAAGACTAGCGGGCTCCTACGAGCAGTACTTC.

This chain connects TRBV5-4 to TRBJ2-7; 10 bases fit TRBD2. V shed 4 bases, J shed 2 bases, and the junction held 6 bases outside the gene matches. The CDR3 has 15 amino acids. Looked up from germline, CDR1 is SGHNT and CDR2 is YYREEE (reference sequence). Here the CDR3 reads CASSPGLADTYEQYF. The CDR3 DNA reads TGTGCCAGCAGCCCCGGACTAGCGGACACCTACGAGCAGTACTTC.